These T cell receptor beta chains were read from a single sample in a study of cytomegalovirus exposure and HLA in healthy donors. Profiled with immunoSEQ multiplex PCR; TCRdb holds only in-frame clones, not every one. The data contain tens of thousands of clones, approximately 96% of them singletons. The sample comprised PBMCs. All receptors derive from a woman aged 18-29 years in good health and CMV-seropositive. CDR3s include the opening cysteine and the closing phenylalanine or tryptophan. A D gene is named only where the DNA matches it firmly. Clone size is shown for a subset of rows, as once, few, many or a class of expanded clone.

CDR3aa: CASSYLAGTYNEQFF; CDR3nt: TGTGCCAGCAGTTATTTGGCAGGCACCTACAATGAGCAGTTCTTC; v_gene: TRBV6-6; j_gene: TRBJ2-1; d_gene: -; abundance: -
CDR3aa: CASSLIANSYEQYF; CDR3nt: TGTGCCAGCAGCTTAATTGCGAACTCCTACGAGCAGTACTTC; v_gene: TRBV7-8; j_gene: TRBJ2-7; d_gene: -; abundance: -
CDR3aa: CASSLAEVAGALMFF; CDR3nt: TGCGCCAGCAGCTTGGCCGAGGTAGCGGGGGCCTTAATGTTCTTC; v_gene: TRBV5-1; j_gene: TRBJ2-1; d_gene: TRBD2; abundance: few
CDR3aa: CASSLDRGWVDTQYF; CDR3nt: TGCGCCAGCAGCCTGGACAGGGGGTGGGTAGATACGCAGTATTTT; v_gene: TRBV5-1; j_gene: TRBJ2-3; d_gene: TRBD1; abundance: -
CDR3aa: CASSSGQGRYEQYF; CDR3nt: TGTGCCAGCAGCTCCGGACAGGGCCGCTACGAGCAGTACTTC; v_gene: TRBV5-4; j_gene: TRBJ2-7; d_gene: TRBD1; abundance: -
CDR3aa: CASSFTGETNNEQFF; CDR3nt: TGTGCCAGCAGCTTTACAGGGGAAACGAACAATGAGCAGTTCTTC; v_gene: TRBV11-1; j_gene: TRBJ2-1; d_gene: TRBD1; abundance: -
CDR3aa: CASSVSRGTGELFF; CDR3nt: TGTGCCAGCAGTGTTTCTAGAGGCACCGGGGAGCTGTTTTTT; v_gene: TRBV28; j_gene: TRBJ2-2; d_gene: -; abundance: -
CDR3aa: CASSYRRGGEQYF; CDR3nt: TGTGCCAGCAGTTACCGCCGGGGGGGCGAGCAGTACTTC; v_gene: TRBV6-5; j_gene: TRBJ2-7; d_gene: TRBD2; abundance: -
CDR3aa: CASSWRAQSYNEQFF; CDR3nt: TGTGCCAGCAGCTGGAGGGCCCAGTCCTACAATGAGCAGTTCTTC; v_gene: TRBV6-5; j_gene: TRBJ2-1; d_gene: -; abundance: -
CDR3aa: CASSSGLAGEVQFF; CDR3nt: TGTGCCAGCAGTTCCGGACTAGCGGGAGAGGTGCAGTTCTTC; v_gene: TRBV27; j_gene: TRBJ2-1; d_gene: TRBD2; abundance: -
CDR3aa: CASSYSPGHSYEQYF; CDR3nt: TGTGCCAGCAGCTACTCGCCGGGACACTCCTACGAGCAGTACTTC; v_gene: TRBV11-2; j_gene: TRBJ2-7; d_gene: -; abundance: -
CDR3aa: CASTRMGGEETQYF; CDR3nt: TGTGCCAGCACCCGTATGGGAGGGGAGGAGACCCAGTACTTC; v_gene: TRBV6-1; j_gene: TRBJ2-5; d_gene: TRBD2; abundance: -
CDR3aa: CASSEAPLDSSYNEQFF; CDR3nt: TGTGCCAGCAGTGAAGCGCCACTAGATAGCTCCTACAATGAGCAGTTCTTC; v_gene: TRBV6-1; j_gene: TRBJ2-1; d_gene: -; abundance: once
CDR3aa: CSVKRLAGGPTDTQYF; CDR3nt: TGCAGCGTAAAGCGACTAGCGGGAGGGCCCACAGATACGCAGTATTTT; v_gene: TRBV29-1; j_gene: TRBJ2-3; d_gene: TRBD2; abundance: -
CDR3aa: CASRDNPSGSQYEQYF; CDR3nt: TGTGCCAGCAGAGACAATCCTAGCGGGAGTCAGTACGAGCAGTACTTC; v_gene: TRBV11-2; j_gene: TRBJ2-7; d_gene: TRBD2; abundance: -
CDR3aa: CASSNPGAGRTEAFF; CDR3nt: TGTGCCAGTAGTAACCCCGGTGCAGGGAGGACTGAAGCTTTCTTT; v_gene: TRBV19; j_gene: TRBJ1-1; d_gene: -; abundance: -
CDR3aa: CASSLLTPGSTEAFF; CDR3nt: TGTGCCAGCAGTTTGTTGACGCCGGGTAGCACTGAAGCTTTCTTT; v_gene: TRBV28; j_gene: TRBJ1-1; d_gene: -; abundance: -
CDR3aa: CGTGENIEKLFF; CDR3nt: TGCGGAACAGGGGAGAATATCGAAAAACTGTTTTTT; v_gene: TRBV29-1; j_gene: TRBJ1-4; d_gene: TRBD1; abundance: -
CDR3aa: CASSGSSYEQYF; CDR3nt: TGTGCCAGCAGCGGGAGCTCCTACGAGCAGTACTTC; v_gene: TRBV27; j_gene: TRBJ2-7; d_gene: -; abundance: -
CDR3aa: CASSLAGLDRGETQYF; CDR3nt: TGTGCCAGCAGCTTGGCCGGATTGGACAGGGGAGAGACCCAGTACTTC; v_gene: TRBV5-5; j_gene: TRBJ2-5; d_gene: TRBD1; abundance: -
CDR3aa: CASSYGQGLYGYTF; CDR3nt: TGTGCCAGCAGCTACGGACAGGGTCTCTATGGCTACACCTTC; v_gene: TRBV28; j_gene: TRBJ1-2; d_gene: TRBD1; abundance: once
CDR3aa: CASRRTSRDTQYF; CDR3nt: TGTGCCAGCAGGCGGACTAGCCGAGATACGCAGTATTTT; v_gene: TRBV6-1; j_gene: TRBJ2-3; d_gene: TRBD2; abundance: -
CDR3aa: CARSLSRGTSGRAVTDTQYF; CDR3nt: TGTGCCAGAAGCTTGAGCCGAGGGACTAGCGGGAGGGCGGTGACAGATACGCAGTATTTT; v_gene: TRBV5-3; j_gene: TRBJ2-3; d_gene: TRBD2; abundance: once
CDR3aa: CASSPGTLPNTEAFF; CDR3nt: TGTGCCAGCAGTCCCGGGACACTCCCCAACACTGAAGCTTTCTTT; v_gene: TRBV28; j_gene: TRBJ1-1; d_gene: -; abundance: -
CDR3aa: CASSPPTGQQETQYF; CDR3nt: TGTGCCAGCTCACCACCGACAGGGCAACAAGAGACCCAGTACTTC; v_gene: TRBV18; j_gene: TRBJ2-5; d_gene: TRBD1; abundance: once
CDR3aa: CAWSSGTNYEQYF; CDR3nt: TGTGCCTGGAGTTCCGGGACAAACTACGAGCAGTACTTC; v_gene: TRBV30; j_gene: TRBJ2-7; d_gene: -; abundance: -
CDR3aa: CASSLTGENTEAFF; CDR3nt: TGTGCCAGCTCACTAACAGGGGAGAACACTGAAGCTTTCTTT; v_gene: TRBV18; j_gene: TRBJ1-1; d_gene: TRBD1; abundance: -
CDR3aa: CASSDTGAPGELFF; CDR3nt: TGTGCCAGCAGTGATACGGGAGCCCCCGGGGAGCTGTTTTTT; v_gene: TRBV6-4; j_gene: TRBJ2-2; d_gene: -; abundance: -
CDR3aa: CASSSRTGVSYEQYF; CDR3nt: TGTGCCAGCAGCTCCCGGACAGGCGTCTCCTACGAGCAGTACTTC; v_gene: TRBV11-2; j_gene: TRBJ2-7; d_gene: TRBD1; abundance: -
CDR3aa: CASSEGQIYGYTF; CDR3nt: TGTGCCAGCAGTGAAGGCCAGATCTATGGCTACACCTTC; v_gene: TRBV6-1; j_gene: TRBJ1-2; d_gene: -; abundance: -
CDR3aa: CASSLRQEPAYGYTF; CDR3nt: TGTGCCAGCAGCTTGCGGCAGGAACCGGCCTATGGCTACACCTTC; v_gene: TRBV5-5; j_gene: TRBJ1-2; d_gene: -; abundance: -
CDR3aa: CASSGRYRDNRQPQHF; CDR3nt: TGTGCCAGCAGTGGACGTTACAGGGACAACAGGCAGCCCCAGCATTTT; v_gene: TRBV6-1; j_gene: TRBJ1-5; d_gene: -; abundance: -
CDR3aa: CASSFETGAGETQYF; CDR3nt: TGCGCCAGCAGCTTCGAAACAGGGGCGGGAGAGACCCAGTACTTC; v_gene: TRBV5-1; j_gene: TRBJ2-5; d_gene: TRBD1; abundance: -
CDR3aa: CASSLEHGSTDTQYF; CDR3nt: TGTGCCAGCAGTTTAGAACACGGGAGTACAGATACGCAGTATTTT; v_gene: TRBV28; j_gene: TRBJ2-3; d_gene: -; abundance: -
CDR3aa: CASSFGTGTLNTEAFF; CDR3nt: TGTGCCAGCAGTTTCGGGACAGGCACCTTGAACACTGAAGCTTTCTTT; v_gene: TRBV28; j_gene: TRBJ1-1; d_gene: TRBD1; abundance: -
CDR3aa: CASSQDTGYYGYTF; CDR3nt: TGCGCCAGCAGCCAAGATACGGGATACTATGGCTACACCTTC; v_gene: TRBV4-1; j_gene: TRBJ1-2; d_gene: -; abundance: -
CDR3aa: CASSVGGGYGYTF; CDR3nt: TGTGCCAGCAGCGTAGGAGGGGGCTATGGCTACACCTTC; v_gene: TRBV9; j_gene: TRBJ1-2; d_gene: -; abundance: -
CDR3aa: CASSLSWEGTDTQYF; CDR3nt: TGTGCCAGCAGTTTAAGTTGGGAGGGCACAGATACGCAGTATTTT; v_gene: TRBV27; j_gene: TRBJ2-3; d_gene: -; abundance: -
CDR3aa: CASSQVSGQGNYGYTF; CDR3nt: TGCGCCAGCAGCCAAGTTAGCGGGCAGGGCAACTATGGCTACACCTTC; v_gene: TRBV4-1; j_gene: TRBJ1-2; d_gene: -; abundance: once
CDR3aa: CAWSPGLAGANEQFF; CDR3nt: TGTGCCTGGAGTCCGGGACTAGCGGGAGCTAATGAGCAGTTCTTC; v_gene: TRBV30; j_gene: TRBJ2-1; d_gene: TRBD2; abundance: -
CDR3aa: CASSELLGAPDTQYF; CDR3nt: TGTGCCAGCAGTGAATTATTAGGGGCCCCAGATACGCAGTATTTT; v_gene: TRBV6-1; j_gene: TRBJ2-3; d_gene: -; abundance: -
CDR3aa: CASSVEVQGLAGNEQFF; CDR3nt: TGTGCCAGCAGCGTAGAAGTTCAGGGACTAGCGGGCAATGAGCAGTTCTTC; v_gene: TRBV9; j_gene: TRBJ2-1; d_gene: TRBD2; abundance: -
CDR3aa: CASSITSGRVHYEQYF; CDR3nt: TGTGCCAGCAGCATCACTAGCGGGAGAGTCCACTACGAGCAGTACTTC; v_gene: TRBV11-2; j_gene: TRBJ2-7; d_gene: TRBD2; abundance: -
CDR3aa: CASSLVTGDYEQYF; CDR3nt: TGTGCCAGCAGCTTAGTGACAGGGGACTACGAGCAGTACTTC; v_gene: TRBV7-2; j_gene: TRBJ2-7; d_gene: TRBD1; abundance: -
CDR3aa: CASSYLSGTGGPWDQPQHF; CDR3nt: TGTGCCAGTAGTTACCTTTCCGGGACAGGGGGCCCTTGGGATCAGCCCCAGCATTTT; v_gene: TRBV19; j_gene: TRBJ1-5; d_gene: TRBD1; abundance: -
CDR3aa: CASSLDELLVGDYITNYGYTF; CDR3nt: TGTGCCAGCAGTTTAGATGAGCTCCTTGTGGGGGACTATATTACTAACTATGGCTACACCTTC; v_gene: TRBV28; j_gene: TRBJ1-2; d_gene: -; abundance: -
CDR3aa: CASSEDAGGPNEQFF; CDR3nt: TGTGCCAGCAGTGAAGACGCGGGAGGGCCCAATGAGCAGTTCTTC; v_gene: TRBV6-1; j_gene: TRBJ2-1; d_gene: TRBD2; abundance: -
CDR3aa: CASSSGTSQETQYF; CDR3nt: TGTGCCAGCAGTTCAGGGACAAGCCAAGAGACCCAGTACTTC; v_gene: TRBV28; j_gene: TRBJ2-5; d_gene: -; abundance: -
CDR3aa: CASSLNVGQGYTGELFF; CDR3nt: TGTGCCAGCAGCTTGAACGTCGGGCAGGGGTACACCGGGGAGCTGTTTTTT; v_gene: TRBV5-6; j_gene: TRBJ2-2; d_gene: -; abundance: -
CDR3aa: CASTPGQGYGYTF; CDR3nt: TGTGCCAGCACCCCGGGACAGGGCTATGGCTACACCTTC; v_gene: TRBV28; j_gene: TRBJ1-2; d_gene: TRBD1; abundance: -
CDR3aa: CASSARQGGTNEKLFF; CDR3nt: TGTGCCAGCAGTGCCCGACAGGGGGGCACTAATGAAAAACTGTTTTTT; v_gene: TRBV6-1; j_gene: TRBJ1-4; d_gene: TRBD1; abundance: -
CDR3aa: CASSPPKGRETYEQYF; CDR3nt: TGTGCCAGCAGCCCCCCAAAAGGGCGGGAGACCTACGAGCAGTACTTC; v_gene: TRBV13; j_gene: TRBJ2-7; d_gene: TRBD2; abundance: -
CDR3aa: CAISESGTSGDTQYF; CDR3nt: TGTGCCATCAGTGAGTCCGGGACTAGCGGAGATACGCAGTATTTT; v_gene: TRBV10-3; j_gene: TRBJ2-3; d_gene: TRBD2; abundance: -